The present TCR beta chain was sequenced within a study of T-cell reconstitution after alpha-beta-depleted transplantation in children. General study points: Several hundred expanded graft clones reportedly supplied alpha-beta T cells about two months after transplant. Newly produced T cells mostly provided counts and TCRbeta diversity after one year, as hyperexpanded clones declined.

Preparation of the TCRbeta library was carried out with unique molecular identifiers. TCRdb analysed the PCR reads with MiXCR anew, one entry per CDR3 protein. This table has a few hundred thousand distinct CDR3 sequences, about 23% appearing once. A few counts support this clonotype. Antigen specificity is unknown. The final CDR3 position lacks the conserved phenylalanine or tryptophan, pointing to a likely read error. The source of this sequence is a girl aged 2 to 9 with Fanconi anemia, due to receive a stem cell transplant. The sequencing used PBMCs, collected before TCRalphabeta/CD19-depleted stem cell transplant.

The CDR3 DNA reads as TGCAGTGCTAGTCCCCGCAGCTACAATGAGCAGTTCATC. Residues: CSASPRSYNEQFI. The chain joins TRBV20-1 to TRBJ2-1; D is uncertain. CDR1 DFQATT and CDR2 SNEGSKA come from the germline V gene (reference sequence). The CDR3 covers 13 residues. Trimming stripped 3 bases from V and 3 bases from J, with 9 bases between.